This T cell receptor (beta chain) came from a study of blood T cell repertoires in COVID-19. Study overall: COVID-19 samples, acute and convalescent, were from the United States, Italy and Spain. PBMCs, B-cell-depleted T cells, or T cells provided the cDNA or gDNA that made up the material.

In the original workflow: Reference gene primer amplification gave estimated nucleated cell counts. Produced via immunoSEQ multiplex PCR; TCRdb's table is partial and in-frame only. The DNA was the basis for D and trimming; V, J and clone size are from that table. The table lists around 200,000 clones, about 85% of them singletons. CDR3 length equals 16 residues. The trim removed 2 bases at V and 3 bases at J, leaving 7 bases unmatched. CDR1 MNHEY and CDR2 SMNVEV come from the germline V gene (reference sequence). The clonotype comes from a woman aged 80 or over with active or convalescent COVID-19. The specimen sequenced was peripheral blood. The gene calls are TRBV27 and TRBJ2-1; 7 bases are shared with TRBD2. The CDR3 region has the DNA TGTGCCAGCAGTTTACTCGCAGCGGGGATCTACAATGAGCAGTTCTTC. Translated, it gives CASSLLAAGIYNEQFF.